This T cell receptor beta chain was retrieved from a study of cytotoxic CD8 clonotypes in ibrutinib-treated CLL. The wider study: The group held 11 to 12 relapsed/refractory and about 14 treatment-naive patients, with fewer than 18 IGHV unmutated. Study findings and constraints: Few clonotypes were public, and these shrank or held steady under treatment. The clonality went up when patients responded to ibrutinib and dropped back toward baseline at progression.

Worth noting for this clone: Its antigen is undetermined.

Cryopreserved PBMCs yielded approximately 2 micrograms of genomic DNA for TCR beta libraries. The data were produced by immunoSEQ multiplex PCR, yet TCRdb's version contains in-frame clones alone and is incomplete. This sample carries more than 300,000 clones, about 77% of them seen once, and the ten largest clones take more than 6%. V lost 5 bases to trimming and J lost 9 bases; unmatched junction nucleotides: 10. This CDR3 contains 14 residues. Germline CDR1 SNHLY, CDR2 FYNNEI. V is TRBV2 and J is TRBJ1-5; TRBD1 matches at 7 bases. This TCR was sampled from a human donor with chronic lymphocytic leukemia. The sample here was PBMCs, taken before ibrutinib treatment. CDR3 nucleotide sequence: TGTGCCAGCAGTCCTCGGACAGGCGGGTGGCCCCAGCATTTT. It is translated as CASSPRTGGWPQHF.